Listed below are T cell receptor beta chains from one sample, sequenced in a study of blood T cell repertoires in COVID-19. TCRdb's table, derived via immunoSEQ multiplex PCR, lists solely in-frame clones and lacks some. The sample holds around 170,000 clones, more than 70% seen once. Sample: peripheral blood. These receptors were taken from a young woman with acute or convalescent COVID-19. CDR3s include the opening cysteine and the closing phenylalanine or tryptophan. The D gene is left open where the match is weak. Clone size, where shown, is once, few, many, or a class for clones that have expanded.

>-|TRBV27|TRBJ1-1|-
TGTGCCAGCAGTCCACACGAGGGCAGGCTGAACACTGAAGCTTTCTTT
CASSPHEGRLNTEAFF
>-|TRBV10-3|TRBJ1-4|-
TGTGCCATCAGTGTTCGGAATGAAAAACTGTTTTTT
CAISVRNEKLFF
>-|TRBV11-2|TRBJ2-5|-
TGTGCCAGCAGCTTTAACAGGGAAGAGACCCAGTACTTC
CASSFNREETQYF
>-|TRBV6-5|TRBJ1-1|once
TGTGCCAGCAGCAAACCACGGGGGTTCGCTTTCTTT
CASSKPRGFAFF
>-|TRBV10-3|TRBJ1-4|-
TGTGCCATCAGGGACCGACTAAATGAAAAACTGTTTTTT
CAIRDRLNEKLFF
>-|TRBV5-4|TRBJ1-3|-
TGTGCCACCACCTTTGGGGGGACCTCTGGAAACACCATATATTTT
CATTFGGTSGNTIYF
>TRBD1|TRBV5-1|TRBJ1-4|once
TGCGCCAGCAGCTCCCGACAGGGTACTAATGAAAAACTGTTTTTT
CASSSRQGTNEKLFF
>-|TRBV18|TRBJ2-1|-
TGTGCCAGCTCTCATAGTCGGAATGAGCAGTTCTTC
CASSHSRNEQFF
>-|TRBV18|TRBJ1-5|-
TGTGCCAGCTCACCACAAGCGGGCAATCAGCCCCAGCATTTT
CASSPQAGNQPQHF
>-|TRBV6-1|TRBJ2-3|-
TGTGCCAGCAGCCCGGCGGCAGATACGCAGTATTTT
CASSPAADTQYF
>TRBD1|TRBV19|TRBJ2-1|-
TGTGCCAGTAGTATTGGGGACAGGGGGGTCTTC
CASSIGDRGVF
>TRBD2|TRBV19|TRBJ2-1|-
TGTGCCAGTAGTATCGCGTTAGCGGGAGTCTCGGGCAATGAGCAGTTCTTC
CASSIALAGVSGNEQFF
>TRBD1|TRBV7-9|TRBJ1-4|-
TGTGCCAGCAGCGTAACCGGGACAGGGGAAAAACTGTTTTTT
CASSVTGTGEKLFF
>-|TRBV11-2|TRBJ2-5|-
TGTGCCAGCAGCCAGGGACCGCGAGGGGGAGAGACCCAGTACTTC
CASSQGPRGGETQYF
>-|TRBV19|TRBJ2-3|-
TGTGCCAGTTCTTCAGGGGATACGCAGTATTTT
CASSSGDTQYF
>-|TRBV27|TRBJ2-3|-
TGTGCCAGCAGTTTACTCCCTGCGGGGGATACGCAGTATTTT
CASSLLPAGDTQYF
>-|TRBV30|TRBJ1-2|-
TGTGCCTTCCTCAGACAGCGACACGACCGGAACTATGGCTACACCTTC
CAFLRQRHDRNYGYTF
>-|TRBV30|TRBJ2-5|-
TGTGCCTGGAGTGTAGCGACAGACCAAGAGACCCAGTACTTC
CAWSVATDQETQYF
>-|TRBV30|TRBJ2-3|-
TGTGCCTGGAGTGGGGCCACTTCAGATACGCAGTATTTT
CAWSGATSDTQYF
>-|TRBV11-2|TRBJ1-4|-
TGTGCCAGCAGCTTAGAGGGCGTCGGAAAACTGTTTTTT
CASSLEGVGKLFF
>-|TRBV7-9|TRBJ2-1|-
TGTGCCAGCAGCTTAGAGCCGGGAGAGCAGTTCTTC
CASSLEPGEQFF
>-|TRBV5-6|TRBJ1-3|-
TGTGCCAGCAGCTTGGGGCCGAACTCTGGAAACACCATATATTTT
CASSLGPNSGNTIYF
>-|TRBV28|TRBJ2-1|-
TGTGCCAGCAGTTTAGTGAGGGAGCAGTTCTTC
CASSLVREQFF
>-|TRBV10-3|TRBJ2-1|-
TGTGCCATCAGTGAGTCGAAGCCTTTCTCGAATGAGCAGTTCTTC
CAISESKPFSNEQFF
>TRBD2|TRBV5-1|TRBJ2-1|once
TGCGCCAGCAGCTTACTAGCGGGAGCCCGAAATGAGCAGTTCTTC
CASSLLAGARNEQFF
>TRBD1|TRBV28|TRBJ1-2|-
TGTGCCAGTGCCGGGACAGGGTTGAGTGGCTACACCTTC
CASAGTGLSGYTF
>-|TRBV7-2|TRBJ2-5|-
TGTGCCAGCAGCTTAGCGCCGCTTGGTAGCTCTGGGACCCAGTACTTC
CASSLAPLGSSGTQYF
>-|TRBV5-1|TRBJ2-5|-
TGCGCCAGCTGGTACTCGTCGCGGGAAGGGGTGATAGAGACCCAGTACTTC
CASWYSSREGVIETQYF
>-|TRBV18|TRBJ2-5|-
TGTGCCAGCTCCCGACAGATCCAAGAGACCCAGTACTTC
CASSRQIQETQYF
>-|TRBV19|TRBJ2-1|once
TGTGCCAGTAGTACGGATAGCAGCTCCTACAATGAGCAGTTCTTC
CASSTDSSSYNEQFF
>-|TRBV5-6|TRBJ2-7|few
TGTGCCAGCAGCCAAGGGGGATTCGAGATCGAGCAGTACTTC
CASSQGGFEIEQYF
>-|TRBV27|TRBJ2-7|-
TGTGCCAGCAGTTTTGGCCAGGGCGACTACGAGCAGTACTTC
CASSFGQGDYEQYF
>TRBD1|TRBV3-1/TRBV3-2|TRBJ1-2|-
TGTGCCAGCAGCCAAGAGGACAGGGCGGTTGGCTACACCTTC
CASSQEDRAVGYTF